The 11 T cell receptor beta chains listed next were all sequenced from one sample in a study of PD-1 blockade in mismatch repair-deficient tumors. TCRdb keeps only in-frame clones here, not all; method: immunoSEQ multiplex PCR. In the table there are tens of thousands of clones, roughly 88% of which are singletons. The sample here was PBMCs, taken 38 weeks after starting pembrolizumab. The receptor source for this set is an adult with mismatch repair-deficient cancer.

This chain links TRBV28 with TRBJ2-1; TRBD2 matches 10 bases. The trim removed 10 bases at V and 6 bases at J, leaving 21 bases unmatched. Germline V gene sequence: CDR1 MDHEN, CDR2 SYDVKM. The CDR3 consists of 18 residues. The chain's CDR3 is CANTLRLFAASGSNEQFF. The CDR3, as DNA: TGTGCCAACACCCTCCGGCTGTTTGCGGCTAGCGGGAGCAATGAGCAGTTCTTC.

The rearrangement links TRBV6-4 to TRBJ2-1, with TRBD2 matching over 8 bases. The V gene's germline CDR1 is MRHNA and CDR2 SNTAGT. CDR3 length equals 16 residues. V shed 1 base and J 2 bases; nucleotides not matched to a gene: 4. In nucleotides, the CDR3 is TGTGCCAGCAGTGACTTTTACGGGAGGGCCTACAATGAGCAGTTCTTC. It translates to CASSDFYGRAYNEQFF.

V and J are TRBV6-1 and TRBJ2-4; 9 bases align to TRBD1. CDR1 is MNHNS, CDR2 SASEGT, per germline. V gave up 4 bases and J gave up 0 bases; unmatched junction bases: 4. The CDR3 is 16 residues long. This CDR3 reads CASSGDRELAKNIQYF. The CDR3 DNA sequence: TGTGCCAGCAGTGGGGACAGGGAACTAGCCAAAAACATTCAGTACTTC.

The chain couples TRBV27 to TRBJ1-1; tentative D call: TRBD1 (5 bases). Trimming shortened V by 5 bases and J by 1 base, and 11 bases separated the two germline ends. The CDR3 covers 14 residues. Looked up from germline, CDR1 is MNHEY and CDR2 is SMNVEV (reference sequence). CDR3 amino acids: CASSPSQGNTEAFF. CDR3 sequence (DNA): TGTGCCAGCAGTCCCAGTCAGGGGAACACTGAAGCTTTCTTT.

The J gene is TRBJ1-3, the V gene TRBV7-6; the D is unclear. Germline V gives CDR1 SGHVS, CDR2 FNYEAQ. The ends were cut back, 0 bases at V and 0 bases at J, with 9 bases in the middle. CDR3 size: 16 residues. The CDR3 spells CASSLAPGFSGNTIYF. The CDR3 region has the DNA TGTGCCAGCAGCTTAGCGCCAGGATTCTCTGGAAACACCATATATTTT.

CDR3 DNA: TGTGCCAGCTCACCACCGAACACCGACACTGAAGCTTTCTTT. It codes for CASSPPNTDTEAFF. The V call is TRBV18, the J call TRBJ1-1; no definite D call. The germline V and J ends were trimmed by 0 bases and 3 bases, with 8 bases remaining between them. Germline V gene data show CDR1 as KGHSH and CDR2 as LQKENI. This CDR3 is built from 14 residues.

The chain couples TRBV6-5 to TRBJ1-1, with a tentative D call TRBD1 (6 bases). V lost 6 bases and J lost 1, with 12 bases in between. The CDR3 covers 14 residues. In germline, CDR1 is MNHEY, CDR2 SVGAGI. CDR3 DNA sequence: TGTGCCAGCAGGCGTCCGGGACAGAACACTGAAGCTTTCTTT. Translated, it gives CASRRPGQNTEAFF.

The CDR3 here is CASSPGQVYTEAFF. The CDR3 coding sequence is TGTGCCAGCAGTCCGGGACAGGTGTACACTGAAGCTTTCTTT. The gene calls are TRBV28 and TRBJ1-1; TRBD1 matches 8 bases. This CDR3 contains 14 residues. V trimming: 5 bases; J trimming: 3 bases; junction bases outside the gene matches: 5. The germline CDR1 and CDR2 sequences are MDHEN and SYDVKM.

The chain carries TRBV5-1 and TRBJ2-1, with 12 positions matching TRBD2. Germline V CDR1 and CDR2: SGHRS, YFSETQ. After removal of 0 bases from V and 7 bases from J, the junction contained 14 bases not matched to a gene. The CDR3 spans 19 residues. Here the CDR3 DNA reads TGCGCCAGCAGCTTGGTTGGGGGGGCCGGACTAGCGGGACGGAATGAGCAGTTCTTC. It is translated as CASSLVGGAGLAGRNEQFF.

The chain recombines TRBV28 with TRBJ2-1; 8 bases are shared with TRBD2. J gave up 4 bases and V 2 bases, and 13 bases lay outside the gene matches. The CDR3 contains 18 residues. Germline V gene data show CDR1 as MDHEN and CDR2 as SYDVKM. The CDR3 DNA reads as TGTGCCAGCAGTTTAGCCCCTCTTGGGCGGGAGGAATACAATGAGCAGTTCTTC. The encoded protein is CASSLAPLGREEYNEQFF.

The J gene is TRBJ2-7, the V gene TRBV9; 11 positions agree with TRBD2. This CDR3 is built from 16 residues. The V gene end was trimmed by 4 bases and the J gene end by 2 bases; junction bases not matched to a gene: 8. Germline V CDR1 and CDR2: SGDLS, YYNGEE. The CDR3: CASSPVGTSGTYEQYF. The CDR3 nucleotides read TGTGCCAGCAGCCCAGTCGGGACTAGCGGCACCTACGAGCAGTACTTC. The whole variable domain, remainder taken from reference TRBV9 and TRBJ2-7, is DSGVTQTPKHLITATGQRVTLRCSPRSGDLSVYWYQQSLDQGLQFLIQYYNGEERAKGNILERFSAQQFPDLHSELNLSSLELGDSALYFCASSPVGTSGTYEQYFGPGTRLTVT.